This TCR beta chain was documented in a study of blood T cell repertoires in COVID-19. Data came from immunoSEQ multiplex PCR; TCRdb stores just in-frame clones and leaves some out. The sample has over 200,000 clones, around 80% seen once. From germline, CDR1 is SGHDT and CDR2 YYEEEE. This CDR3 is built from 17 residues. Unmatched junction bases numbered 6, after V lost 0 bases and J lost 1 base. What was sequenced was PBMCs or T cells enriched from blood (not recorded which). This TCR came from a man between 60 and 75 years old who had recovered from COVID-19. This chain uses TRBV5-6 with TRBJ2-3; 9 bases align to TRBD2. The CDR3 region is CASSLGSERGGTDTQYF. The CDR3 region has the DNA TGTGCCAGCAGCTTGGGGAGTGAGCGGGGGGGCACAGATACGCAGTATTTT.